The clone carrying this T cell receptor beta chain occurred once. Per germline, CDR1 PRHDT and CDR2 FYEKMQ (reference sequence). There are 17 residues in the CDR3. J was trimmed by 0 bases and V by 5 bases; bases with no gene match: 10. This entry belongs to a study of control samples from healthy donors and cancer patients. The protocol was immunoSEQ multiplex PCR, while the TCRdb copy is restricted to in-frame clones and leaves out a portion. The repertoire holds over 80,000 clones, over 80% seen once, with around a fifth in the top ten. Input material: blood. The clonotype originates from a man aged 30 to 39 in good health. The genes are TRBV13 and TRBJ1-3, with TRBD1 matching over 7 bases. CDR3 in DNA: TGTGCCAGCAGCGCCCGGGCAGGGGGTTACTCTGGAAACACCATATATTTT. Translated: CASSARAGGYSGNTIYF.